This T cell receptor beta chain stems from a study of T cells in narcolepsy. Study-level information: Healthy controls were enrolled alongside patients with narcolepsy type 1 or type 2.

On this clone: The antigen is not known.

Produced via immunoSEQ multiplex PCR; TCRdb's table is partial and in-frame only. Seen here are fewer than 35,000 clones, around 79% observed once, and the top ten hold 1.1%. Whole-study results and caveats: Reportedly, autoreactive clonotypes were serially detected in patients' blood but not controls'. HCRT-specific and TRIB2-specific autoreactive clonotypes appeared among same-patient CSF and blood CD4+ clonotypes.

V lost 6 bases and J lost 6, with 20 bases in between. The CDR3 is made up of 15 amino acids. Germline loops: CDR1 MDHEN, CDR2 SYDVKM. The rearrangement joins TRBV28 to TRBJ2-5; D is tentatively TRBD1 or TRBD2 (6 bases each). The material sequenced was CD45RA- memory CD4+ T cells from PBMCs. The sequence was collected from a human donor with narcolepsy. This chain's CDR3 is CASSPPRWGAKTQYF. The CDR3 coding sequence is TGTGCCAGCAGCCCCCCCAGGTGGGGGGCCAAGACCCAGTACTTC.